The present entry profiles one T cell receptor (beta chain) with its context. As yet, its antigen is unknown. A much larger clone lies a single base off, so this may be a read error. A modified ARM-PCR protocol with three rounds of nested PCR amplified TCRbeta. Via MiXCR, TCRdb re-called the multiplex PCR reads, giving one row per CDR3 protein. The data show 65,000 to 95,000 distinct CDR3 sequences, with around 70% seen just once and around 12% held by the top ten. This sample is drawn from a study of tumor and adjacent non-tumor tissue in lung cancer. Findings of the study overall: Top 100 clones took a larger repertoire share in normal lung.

No cell sorting was done before RNA was extracted from the tissue. CDR1 and CDR2 from the germline V gene are DFQATT and SNEGSKA (reference sequence). The CDR3 has 12 residues. The V gene lost 6 bases and the J gene lost 4 bases, with 12 bases spanning the gap. Material: lung tumor tissue. The TCR was taken from a woman between 70 and 85 years old with non-small cell lung cancer. V and J are TRBV20-1 and TRBJ1-2; unclear D gene. CDR3: CSAKDDPYGYTF. CDR3 in DNA: TGCAGTGCGAAGGACGATCCCTATGGCTACACCTTC.